The 12 T cell receptor beta chains given below trace back to one sample, sequenced in a study of early T cells in non-severe SARS-CoV-2 infection. Each CDR3 protein is one row after TCRdb ran MiXCR on the 5' RACE reads. The table lists 90,000 or so distinct CDR3 sequences, more than 13% of them singletons. The specimen sequenced was whole blood. The source is an adult who was a healthcare worker with PCR-confirmed SARS-CoV-2 infection or an uninfected control (not recorded which).

The CDR3 spells CASSQTGQGDSEQYF. The CDR3 region has the DNA TGTGCCAGCAGCCAGACGGGACAGGGGGACAGCGAGCAGTACTTC. This chain links TRBV28 with TRBJ2-7; 11 nucleotides match TRBD1. The length of the CDR3 is 15 residues. Per the germline V gene, CDR1 is MDHEN and CDR2 is SYDVKM. Losses at the gene ends were 6 bases for V and 6 bases for J; bases not matched to a gene: 10.

The chain couples TRBV25-1 to TRBJ2-1; 7 bases match TRBD2. Germline V gives CDR1 MGHDK, CDR2 SYGVNS. The CDR3 is 15 residues long. V gave up 3 bases and J gave up 5 bases; unmatched junction bases: 7. The CDR3 DNA sequence: TGTGCCAGCAGTGACCCCCGCGGGGGAGACAATGAGCAGTTCTTC. As protein: CASSDPRGGDNEQFF.

For this clonotype: This clone may be a read error of a much larger clone one base away. This chain links TRBV7-2 with TRBJ1-2, with 7 bases that match TRBD1. There are 13 residues in the CDR3. From germline, CDR1 is SGHTA and CDR2 FQGNSA. Here the CDR3 reads CVSSLEGAYGYTF. CDR3 coding DNA: TGTGTCAGCAGCTTAGAGGGGGCCTATGGCTACACCTTC.

Only a few counts were recorded for this clonotype. The V call is TRBV27, the J call TRBJ2-2, with D uncertain. V lost 2 bases, J lost 6 bases, and 7 bases lay in between. Germline V gene sequence: CDR1 MNHEY, CDR2 SMNVEV (reference sequence). The CDR3 is 13 amino acids. The CDR3 loop is CASSLAGPGELFF. CDR3 bases: TGTGCCAGCAGTTTAGCCGGTCCCGGGGAGCTGTTTTTT.

This clonotype appeared many times. This chain links TRBV4-1 with TRBJ2-7, with D maybe TRBD1 (5 bases). The germline V gene encodes CDR1 MGHRA and CDR2 YSYEKL. CDR3 length: 13 amino acids. V shed 4 bases and J shed 2 bases, with 9 bases lying between them. The CDR3 nucleotides are TGCGCCAGCAGCCTACGGACAACCTACGAGCAGTACTTC. Protein: CASSLRTTYEQYF.

This clonotype has only a few counts. This sequence joins TRBV28 and TRBJ1-4, with D perhaps TRBD1 (5 bases). The CDR3 covers 14 residues. Germline values: CDR1 MDHEN, CDR2 SYDVKM. V was clipped by 2 bases and J by 7 bases, with 11 bases between them. CDR3 bases: TGTGCCAGCAGTTTAGGGGGGAGGGGTGAAAAACTGTTTTTT. It yields the protein CASSLGGRGEKLFF.

Note on this clonotype: A much larger clone lies a single base off, so this may be a read error. CDR3 residues: CASSFGSDEQFF. CDR3 in DNA: TGTGCCAGCAGTTTCGGGAGCGATGAGCAGTTCTTC. The rearrangement joins TRBV12-3 or TRBV12-4 to TRBJ2-1; TRBD2 is a possible D gene (6 bases). The CDR3 runs to 12 residues. The ends were cut back, 3 bases at V and 8 bases at J, with 8 bases in the middle.

This clonotype appeared many times. The chain carries TRBV7-6 and TRBJ2-5; TRBD2 matches at 7 bases. V shed 1 base, J shed 2 bases, and the junction held 7 bases outside the gene matches. Germline CDR1 is SGHVS and CDR2 is FNYEAQ. The CDR3 totals 16 residues. The CDR3 here is CASSLGASGLQETQYF. The CDR3 DNA is TGTGCCAGCAGCTTAGGGGCTAGCGGCTTACAAGAGACCCAGTACTTC.

This clonotype was detected a few times. The CDR3 DNA reads TGTGCCAGCAGTTTCGGGGGTAACTCCTACGAGCAGTACTTC. It yields the protein CASSFGGNSYEQYF. The chain is built from TRBV28 and TRBJ2-7; possibly TRBD2 for D (6 bases). This CDR3 spans 14 amino acids. In germline, CDR1 is MDHEN, CDR2 SYDVKM. V was clipped by 3 bases and J by 0 bases, with 9 bases between them.

The rearrangement uses TRBV5-6 and TRBJ2-3, with D unresolved. CDR1 and CDR2 (germline): SGHDT, YYEEEE. The ends were cut back, 2 bases at V and 3 bases at J, with 7 bases in the middle. CDR3 size: 13 residues. CDR3 amino acids: CASSFRSTDTQYF. In DNA, the CDR3 is TGTGCCAGCAGCTTTAGAAGTACAGATACGCAGTATTTT.

The chain recombines TRBV9 with TRBJ2-2; D remains unclear. Germline V lookup: CDR1 SGDLS, CDR2 YYNGEE. This CDR3 region has 15 residues. V was trimmed by 0 bases and J by 1 base, leaving 7 bases between them. The CDR3 loop is CASSVGQRNTGELFF. The CDR3 DNA reads as TGTGCCAGCAGCGTAGGCCAGCGGAACACCGGGGAGCTGTTTTTT.

The J gene is TRBJ2-2, the V gene TRBV20-1; no clear D. CDR3 length equals 14 residues. CDR1 and CDR2 (germline): DFQATT, SNEGSKA (reference sequence). The germline V and J ends were trimmed by 0 bases and 5 bases, with 10 bases remaining between them. The DNA for the CDR3 is TGCAGTGCTAGAGATGTTGTAGAGACCGGGGAGCTGTTTTTT. It specifies CSARDVVETGELFF.